These 4 T cell receptor beta chains share one sample of origin, sequenced in a study of blood T cells in healthy people across ages. A sample-barcoded 5' primer and a J-beta primer mix were used in a second PCR of roughly 7 to 11 cycles. TCRdb reanalysed the 5' RACE reads using MiXCR and keeps one entry per CDR3 protein. The sample includes over 1,500,000 distinct CDR3 sequences, 49% of them seen just once. The sequenced material came from blood. These receptor sequences come from a woman aged 40-49 years in good health.

V is TRBV27 and J is TRBJ1-2, with 10 bases that match TRBD1. Germline CDR1 reads MNHEY; CDR2 reads SMNVEV (reference sequence). With 11 bases clipped from V and 5 bases from J, the junction kept 11 bases outside the gene matches. This CDR3 comprises 14 residues. This chain's CDR3 is CASKTGGSSYGYTF. Written as DNA, the CDR3 is TGTGCCTCCAAGACAGGGGGCTCTTCATATGGCTACACCTTC.

This clonotype has a handful of counts. The chain combines TRBV4-3 with TRBJ2-7; D call uncertain. V was cut by 5 bases and J by 3 bases, with 17 bases left in between. Germline loops: CDR1 LGHNA, CDR2 YSLEER. The CDR3 consists of 15 residues. The CDR3, as DNA: TGCGCCAGCAGCACCCGACTTCTGGGGTACTACGAGCAGTACTTC. This translates into CASSTRLLGYYEQYF.

This clonotype was seen only a few times. The chain has TRBV20-1 and TRBJ2-7, with 7 bases lining up with TRBD1. V lost 3 bases, J lost 4 bases, and 15 bases stayed unmatched. This CDR3 has 16 residues. The germline CDR1 and CDR2 sequences are DFQATT and SNEGSKA (reference sequence). DNA of the CDR3: TGCAGTGCTAGTTTGAGACAGGGACGTATGGCTTACGAGCAGTACTTC. It translates to CSASLRQGRMAYEQYF.

This chain links TRBV7-8 with TRBJ2-5; 7 bases match TRBD1. Trimming at V came to 2 bases and at J to 0 bases, leaving 3 bases not matched to a gene. The germline V gene encodes CDR1 SGHVS and CDR2 FQNEAQ. The CDR3 consists of 15 residues. CDR3 bases: TGTGCCAGCAGCTTACCCAGGGGGTACCAAGAGACCCAGTACTTC. It encodes CASSLPRGYQETQYF.